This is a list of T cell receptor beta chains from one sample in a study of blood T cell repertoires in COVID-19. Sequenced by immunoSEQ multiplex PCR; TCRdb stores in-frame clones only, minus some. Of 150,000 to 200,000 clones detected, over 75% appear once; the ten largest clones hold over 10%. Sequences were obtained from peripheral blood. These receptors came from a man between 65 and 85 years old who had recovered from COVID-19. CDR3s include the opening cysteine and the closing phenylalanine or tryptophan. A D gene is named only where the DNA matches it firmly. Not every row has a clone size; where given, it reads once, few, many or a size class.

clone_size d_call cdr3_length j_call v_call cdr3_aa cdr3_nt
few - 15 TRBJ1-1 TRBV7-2 CASSLNNQGGTEAFF TGTGCCAGCAGCTTAAATAATCAGGGTGGGACTGAAGCTTTCTTT
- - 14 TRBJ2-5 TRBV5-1 CASSLVGGKETQYF TGCGCCAGCAGCCTTGTGGGCGGGAAAGAGACCCAGTACTTC
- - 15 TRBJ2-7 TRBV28 CASSSPPAVRYEQYF TGTGCCAGCAGTTCACCTCCAGCGGTACGCTACGAGCAGTACTTC
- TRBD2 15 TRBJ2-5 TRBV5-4 CASSLGEGLGETQYF TGTGCCAGCAGCTTAGGGGAGGGGTTAGGGGAGACCCAGTACTTC
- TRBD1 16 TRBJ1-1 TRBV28 CASSARQGATNTEAFF TGTGCCAGCAGCGCTCGACAGGGGGCAACGAACACTGAAGCTTTCTTT
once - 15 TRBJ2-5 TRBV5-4 CASSLAGDLQETQYF TGTGCCAGCAGCTTGGCCGGGGATCTTCAAGAGACCCAGTACTTC
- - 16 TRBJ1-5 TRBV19 CASSVVWSGSNQPQHF TGTGCCAGTAGTGTTGTTTGGAGCGGGAGCAATCAGCCCCAGCATTTT
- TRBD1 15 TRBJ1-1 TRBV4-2 CASSSRQGALAEAFF TGTGCCAGCAGCAGCCGACAGGGGGCTCTCGCTGAAGCTTTCTTT
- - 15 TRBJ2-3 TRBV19 CASSVTSTSTDTQYF TGTGCCAGTAGCGTGACTTCAACTAGCACAGATACGCAGTATTTT
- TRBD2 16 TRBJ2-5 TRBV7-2 CASSSRLAGGRETQYF TGTGCCAGCAGCTCCCGACTAGCGGGAGGGAGAGAGACCCAGTACTTC
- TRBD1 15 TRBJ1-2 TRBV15 CATSRDVGGGYGYTF TGTGCCACCAGCAGAGATGTAGGGGGCGGCTATGGCTACACCTTC
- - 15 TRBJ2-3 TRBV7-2 CASSLRDLGTDTQYF TGTGCCAGCAGCCTGCGGGATCTCGGCACAGATACGCAGTATTTT
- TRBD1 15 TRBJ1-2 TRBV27 CASSPSGQGNYGYTF TGTGCCAGCAGTCCCAGCGGACAGGGCAACTATGGCTACACCTTC
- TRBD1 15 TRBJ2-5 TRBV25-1 CASSDDLQGVETQYF TGTGCCAGCAGTGACGACTTACAGGGGGTCGAGACCCAGTACTTC
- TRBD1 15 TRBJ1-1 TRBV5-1 CASSLRQGAQTEAFF TGCGCCAGCAGCCTCAGACAGGGGGCGCAAACTGAAGCTTTCTTT
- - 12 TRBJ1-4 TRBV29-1 CSVAGLDEKLFF TGCAGCGTTGCAGGGTTAGATGAAAAACTGTTTTTT
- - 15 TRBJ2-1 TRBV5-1 CASSLQRNSYNEQFF TGCGCCAGCAGCTTACAGCGGAACTCCTACAATGAGCAGTTCTTC
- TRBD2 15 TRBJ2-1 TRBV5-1 CASSFRTSGSVEQFF TGCGCCAGCAGCTTCCGGACTAGCGGGAGCGTTGAGCAGTTCTTC
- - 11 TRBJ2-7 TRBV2 CASSLLDEQYF TGTGCCAGCAGTCTACTAGACGAGCAGTACTTC
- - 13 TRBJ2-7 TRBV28 CASRGTRGYEQYF TGTGCCAGCAGGGGGACAAGGGGCTACGAGCAGTACTTC
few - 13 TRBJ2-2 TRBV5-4 CASSLDQAGELFF TGTGCCAGCAGCTTAGATCAGGCCGGGGAGCTGTTTTTT
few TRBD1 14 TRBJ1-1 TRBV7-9 CASSSGQGDTEAFF TGTGCCAGCAGCTCTGGACAGGGTGACACTGAAGCTTTCTTT
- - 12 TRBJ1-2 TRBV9 CASSAQGFGYTF TGTGCCAGCAGCGCGCAGGGTTTCGGCTACACCTTC
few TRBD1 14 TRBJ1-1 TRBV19 CASTLDRGNTEAFF TGTGCCAGTACCCTAGACAGGGGGAACACTGAAGCTTTCTTT
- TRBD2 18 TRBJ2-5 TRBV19 CASRDTRRLAGGSETQYF TGTGCCAGTAGGGATACCAGGCGACTAGCGGGAGGCTCCGAGACCCAGTACTTC
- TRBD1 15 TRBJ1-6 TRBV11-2 CASSQGTGHNSPLHF TGTGCCAGCAGCCAAGGGACAGGGCATAATTCACCCCTCCACTTT
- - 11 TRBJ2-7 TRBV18 CASSTYSEQYF TGTGCCAGCTCAACCTACAGCGAGCAGTACTTC
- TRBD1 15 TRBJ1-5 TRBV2 CASSAQGQVNQPQHF TGTGCCAGCAGCGCCCAGGGACAGGTAAATCAGCCCCAGCATTTT
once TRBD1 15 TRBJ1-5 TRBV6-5 CASTDPGQGFQPQHF TGTGCCAGCACCGACCCGGGACAGGGTTTTCAGCCCCAGCATTTT
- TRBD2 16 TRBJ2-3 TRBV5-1 CASSQGTSGAPDTQYF TGCGCCAGCAGCCAGGGGACTAGTGGGGCACCAGATACGCAGTATTTT
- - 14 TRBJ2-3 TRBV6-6 CASSYSQGTDTQYF TGTGCCAGCAGTTACTCCCAGGGAACAGATACGCAGTATTTT
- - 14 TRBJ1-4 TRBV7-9 CASSLDSFNEKLFF TGTGCCAGCAGCCTCGACAGCTTTAATGAAAAACTGTTTTTT
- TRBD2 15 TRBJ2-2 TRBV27 CASSWGLGNTGELFF TGTGCCAGCAGTTGGGGACTAGGAAACACCGGGGAGCTGTTTTTT
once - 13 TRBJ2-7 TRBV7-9 CASSSGRFWEQYF TGTGCCAGCAGCTCCGGGAGATTTTGGGAGCAGTACTTC
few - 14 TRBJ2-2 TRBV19 CASSIGQNTGELFF TGTGCCAGTAGTATTGGACAGAACACCGGGGAGCTGTTTTTT
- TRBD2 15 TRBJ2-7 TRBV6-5 CASSYSALAGGEQYF TGTGCCAGCAGTTACTCGGCTTTAGCGGGAGGCGAGCAGTACTTC
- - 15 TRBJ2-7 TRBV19 CASSIAALSSYEQYF TGTGCCAGTAGTATAGCAGCGCTGAGCTCCTACGAGCAGTACTTC
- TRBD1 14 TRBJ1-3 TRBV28 CASSAPNRGRSIYF TGTGCCAGCAGTGCACCGAACAGGGGGAGATCCATATATTTT
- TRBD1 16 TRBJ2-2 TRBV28 CASSATGAQVTGELFF TGTGCCAGCAGTGCCACAGGGGCGCAGGTCACCGGGGAGCTGTTTTTT
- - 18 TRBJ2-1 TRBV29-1 CSVEGGLGRVVEGGEQFF TGCAGCGTTGAAGGAGGGTTAGGGCGGGTGGTTGAGGGCGGTGAGCAGTTCTTC
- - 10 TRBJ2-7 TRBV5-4 CASSYHKQYF TGTGCCAGCAGCTACCACAAGCAGTACTTC
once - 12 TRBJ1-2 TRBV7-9 CASSLPGNGYTF TGTGCCAGCAGCTTACCAGGGAATGGCTACACCTTC
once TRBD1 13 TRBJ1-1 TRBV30 CAFYGQANTEAFF TGTGCCTTCTATGGACAGGCGAACACTGAAGCTTTCTTT
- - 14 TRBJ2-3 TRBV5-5 CASSPTGSTDTQYF TGTGCCAGCAGCCCCACCGGGAGTACAGATACGCAGTATTTT
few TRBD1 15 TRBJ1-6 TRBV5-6 CASSLRTGGVSPLHF TGTGCCAGCAGCTTAAGGACAGGGGGCGTATCACCCCTCCACTTT
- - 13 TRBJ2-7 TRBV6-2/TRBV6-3 CASSRETAYEQYF TGTGCCAGCAGTAGAGAGACAGCCTACGAGCAGTACTTC
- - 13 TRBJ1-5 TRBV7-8 CASSLQENQPQHF TGTGCCAGCAGCTTACAGGAAAATCAGCCCCAGCATTTT
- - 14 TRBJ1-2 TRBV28 CASSSGITLYGYTF TGTGCCAGCAGTTCAGGGATAACTCTCTATGGCTACACCTTC
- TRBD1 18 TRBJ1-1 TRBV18 CASSPRRGTGGVNTEAFF TGTGCCAGCTCACCAAGGAGGGGGACAGGGGGCGTGAACACTGAAGCTTTCTTT
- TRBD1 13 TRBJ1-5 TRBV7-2 CASSDRGQQPQHF TGTGCCAGCAGCGACAGGGGGCAACAGCCCCAGCATTTT
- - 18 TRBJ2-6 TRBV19 CASSIRSERGSGANVLTF TGTGCCAGTAGTATTCGGTCAGAGAGAGGATCTGGGGCCAACGTCCTGACTTTC
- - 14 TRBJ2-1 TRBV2 CASSLTWGRDEQFF TGTGCCAGCAGCTTGACTTGGGGCCGCGATGAGCAGTTCTTC
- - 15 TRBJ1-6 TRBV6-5 CAHRGGLSYNSPLHF TGTGCCCACCGGGGGGGTTTGTCCTATAATTCACCCCTCCACTTT
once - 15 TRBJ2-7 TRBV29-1 CSVVDPGVSTYEQYF TGCAGCGTCGTTGATCCCGGGGTATCTACCTACGAGCAGTACTTC
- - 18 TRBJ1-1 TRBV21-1 CASSKEGEGGHGPTEAFF TGTGCCAGCAGCAAAGAAGGAGAAGGGGGACACGGCCCCACTGAAGCTTTCTTT